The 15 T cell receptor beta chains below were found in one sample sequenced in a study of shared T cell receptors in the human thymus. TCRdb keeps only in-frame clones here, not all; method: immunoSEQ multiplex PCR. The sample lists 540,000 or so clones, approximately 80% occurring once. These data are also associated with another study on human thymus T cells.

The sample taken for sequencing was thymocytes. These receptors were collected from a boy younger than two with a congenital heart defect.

In nucleotides, the CDR3 is TGCGCCAGCAGCCAAGACCCAGGGGCGTCCTACGAGCAGTACTTC. Translating it yields CASSQDPGASYEQYF. The chain has TRBV4-1 and TRBJ2-7, with a possible D match to TRBD1 (6 bases). Trimming removed 0 bases at V and 1 base at J, with 10 bases between. The germline V gene encodes CDR1 MGHRA and CDR2 YSYEKL. This CDR3 has 15 residues.

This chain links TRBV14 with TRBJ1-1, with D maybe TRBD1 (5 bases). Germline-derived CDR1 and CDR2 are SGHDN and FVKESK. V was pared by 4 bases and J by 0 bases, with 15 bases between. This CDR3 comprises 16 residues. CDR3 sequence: CASSRAPGGVNTEAFF. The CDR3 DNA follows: TGTGCCAGCAGCCGAGCCCCGGGGGGGGTGAACACTGAAGCTTTCTTT.

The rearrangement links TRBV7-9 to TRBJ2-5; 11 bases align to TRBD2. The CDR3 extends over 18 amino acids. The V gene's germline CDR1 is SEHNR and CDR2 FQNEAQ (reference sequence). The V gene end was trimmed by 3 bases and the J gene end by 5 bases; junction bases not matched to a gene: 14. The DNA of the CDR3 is TGTGCCAGCAGCTTCCCCCCGGTAGCGGGAGGGGGACGGGAGACCCAGTACTTC. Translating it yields CASSFPPVAGGGRETQYF. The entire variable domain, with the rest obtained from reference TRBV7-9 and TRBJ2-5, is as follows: DTGVSQNPRHKITKRGQNVTFRCDPISEHNRLYWYRQTLGQGPEFLTYFQNEAQLEKSRLLSDRFSAERPKGSFSTLEIQRTEQGDSAMYLCASSFPPVAGGGRETQYFGPGTRLLVL.

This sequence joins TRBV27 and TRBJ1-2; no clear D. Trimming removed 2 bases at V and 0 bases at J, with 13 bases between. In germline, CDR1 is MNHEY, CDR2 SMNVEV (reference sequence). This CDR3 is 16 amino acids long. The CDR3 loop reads CASSLARREANYGYTF. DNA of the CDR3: TGTGCCAGCAGTTTAGCCCGGAGAGAAGCTAACTATGGCTACACCTTC.

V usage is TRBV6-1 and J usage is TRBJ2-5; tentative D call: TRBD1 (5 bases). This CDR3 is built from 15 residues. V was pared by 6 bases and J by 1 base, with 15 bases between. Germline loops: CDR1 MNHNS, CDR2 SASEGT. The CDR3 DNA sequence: TGTGCCAGCAGGAACAGGACCCAAGGCCAAGAGACCCAGTACTTC. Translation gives CASRNRTQGQETQYF.

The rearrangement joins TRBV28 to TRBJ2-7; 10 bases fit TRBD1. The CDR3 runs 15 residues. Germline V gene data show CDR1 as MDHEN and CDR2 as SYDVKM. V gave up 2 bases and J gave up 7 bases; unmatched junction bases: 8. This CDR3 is CASSLRGDRGVEQYF. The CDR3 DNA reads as TGTGCCAGCAGTTTAAGGGGGGACAGGGGCGTGGAGCAGTACTTC.

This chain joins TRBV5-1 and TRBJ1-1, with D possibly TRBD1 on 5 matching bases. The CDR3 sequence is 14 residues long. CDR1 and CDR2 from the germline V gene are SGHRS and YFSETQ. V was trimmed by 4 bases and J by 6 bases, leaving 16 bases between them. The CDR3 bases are TGCGCCAGCAGCCCCCCAGGGTATCTCCCTGAAGCTTTCTTT. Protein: CASSPPGYLPEAFF.

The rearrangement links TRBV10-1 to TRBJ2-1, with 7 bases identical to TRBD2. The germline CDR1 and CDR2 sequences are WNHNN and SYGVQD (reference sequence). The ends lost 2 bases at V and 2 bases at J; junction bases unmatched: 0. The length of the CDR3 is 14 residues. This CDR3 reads CASSESGAYNEQFF. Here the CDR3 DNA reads TGCGCCAGCAGTGAGAGCGGGGCCTACAATGAGCAGTTCTTC.

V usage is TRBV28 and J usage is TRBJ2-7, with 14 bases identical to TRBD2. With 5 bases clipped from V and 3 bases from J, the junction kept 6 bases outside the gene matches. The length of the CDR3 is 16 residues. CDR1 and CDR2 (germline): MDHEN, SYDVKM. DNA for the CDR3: TGTGCCAGCAGTAGGACCGGGACTAGCGGGAGCTACGAGCAGTACTTC. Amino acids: CASSRTGTSGSYEQYF.

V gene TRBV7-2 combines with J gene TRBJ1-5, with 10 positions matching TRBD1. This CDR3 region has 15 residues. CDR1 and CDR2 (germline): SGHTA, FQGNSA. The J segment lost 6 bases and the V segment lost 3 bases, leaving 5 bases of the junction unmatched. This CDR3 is CASSFLDRGRQPQHF. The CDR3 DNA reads TGTGCCAGCAGCTTTTTAGACAGGGGGCGTCAGCCCCAGCATTTT.

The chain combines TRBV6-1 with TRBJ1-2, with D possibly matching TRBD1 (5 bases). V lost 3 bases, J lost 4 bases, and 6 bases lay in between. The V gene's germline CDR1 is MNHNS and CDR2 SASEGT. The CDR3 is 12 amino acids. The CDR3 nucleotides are TGTGCCAGCAGTGAGGGGGGCTATGGCTACACCTTC. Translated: CASSEGGYGYTF.

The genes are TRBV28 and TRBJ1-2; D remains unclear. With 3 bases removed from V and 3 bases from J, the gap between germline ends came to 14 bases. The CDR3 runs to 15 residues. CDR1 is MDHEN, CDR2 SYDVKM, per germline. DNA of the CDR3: TGTGCCAGCAGTTTCATTTCGGGAGACGACTATGGCTACACCTTC. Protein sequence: CASSFISGDDYGYTF.

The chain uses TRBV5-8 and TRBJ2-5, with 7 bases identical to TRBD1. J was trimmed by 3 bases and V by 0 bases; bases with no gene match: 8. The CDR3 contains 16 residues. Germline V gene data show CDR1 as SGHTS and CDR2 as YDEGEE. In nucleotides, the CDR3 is TGTGCCAGCAGCTTGGGTTTTTTTGACAGGGAAGAGACCCAGTACTTC. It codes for CASSLGFFDREETQYF.

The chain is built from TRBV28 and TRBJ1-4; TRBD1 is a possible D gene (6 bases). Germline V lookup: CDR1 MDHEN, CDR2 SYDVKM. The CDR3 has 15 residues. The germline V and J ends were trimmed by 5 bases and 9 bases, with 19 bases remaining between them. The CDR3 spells CASSHRRVRGKKLFF. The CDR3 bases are TGTGCCAGCAGTCACCGCAGGGTTAGGGGGAAAAAACTGTTTTTT.

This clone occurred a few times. The CDR3 here is CAIVPAGSRRRCPRSNQPQHF. The CDR3 region has the DNA TGTGCCATCGTCCCCGCCGGCAGTCGGCGGAGGTGCCCCCGTAGCAATCAGCCCCAGCATTTT. The chain joins TRBV10-3 to TRBJ1-5; no clear D. The CDR3 totals 21 residues. V lost 8 bases and J 0 bases, leaving 32 bases between the germline ends. The V gene's germline CDR1 is ENHRY and CDR2 SYGVKD.